What follows describes a single T cell receptor beta chain. This clone's antigen is unknown. No much larger clonotype is one base removed from it; base qualities were not supplied. The data derive from a study of blood T cell repertoires in COVID-19 (dated by TCRdb to 2020 to 2021). A note on the overall study: Samples covering the acute and convalescent phases of COVID-19 were provided by collaborators in the United States, Italy and Spain. Nearly every sample came with metadata listing a de-identified subject ID, COVID-19 status, age in years and sex. The repertoires were made available in a free public database intended to serve as a resource for research on the immune response to SARS-CoV-2. The prospective study material was composed of cDNA or gDNA derived from T cells, B-cell-depleted T cells, or PBMCs. The dataset comprised deeply sampled blood TCRbeta repertoires from subjects exposed to, actively infected with, or recovered from COVID-19. HLA class I and class II types, where available, came from metadata supplied by the sample provider rather than from assay-based typing. The samples were drawn from two sources: the first 160 participants of the ongoing ImmuneRACE study, and 1,200 or so subjects contributed by 6 global collaborators.

Beyond this particular receptor, the publication reports: The quantity of clinical and demographic metadata differed by source and by participant and was supplied without curation.

TCRbeta CDR3 regions were amplified from genomic DNA using the immunoSEQ Assay, a bias-controlled multiplex PCR. As for the original processing: The number of nucleated cells in each sample was estimated from the amplification of reference gene primers within the assay. Sequence reads were collapsed and filtered to measure the absolute abundance of every unique TCRbeta CDR3 rearrangement. For each sample, productive Simpson clonality was calculated as the square root of Simpson's diversity index over productive rearrangements. TCRdb provides this immuneACCESS table in a form limited to in-frame rearrangements. Some clones are lacking; in checked studies, under half of them reflect an unresolved V gene, and why the rest are absent is not known. That table furnishes V, J and clone size, whereas the DNA furnished D and trimming. Across this sample there are about 140,000 clones, with around 90% seen only once. The ten top clones hold about 1.5% of the sample.

Collaborating institutions collected whole blood in K2EDTA tubes following their own protocols. Collaborator samples were shipped for TCRbeta analysis as frozen whole blood, isolated PBMCs, or DNA extracted from either sample type. V is cut by 5 bases and J by 3 bases, and the space between the germline ends is 14 bases. CDR1 and CDR2 are read off the germline V gene (reference sequence) as SGHNT and YYREEE. Inclusive of the bounding cysteine and phenylalanine, the CDR3 is 14 residues long. Only CDR3 DNA remains: 42 bases, in frame from the first base. The chain joins TRBV5-4 to TRBJ2-5; the D segment could be TRBD1, given 6 matching bases. The TCR originated in a human donor in a cohort sampled during active COVID-19. Sequencing was performed on peripheral blood. The DNA sequence is given as TGTGCCAGCAGGGGGGTAGGGGGAGAAGAGACCCAGTACTTC. It is translated as CASRGVGGEETQYF.